This section outlines one TCR beta chain sequence together with its context. The CDR3 length is 11 residues. V dropped 7 bases and J dropped 8 bases, with 8 bases sitting between them. Germline assignment: CDR1 MNHEY and CDR2 SVGAGI. The data derive from a study of blood T cell repertoires in COVID-19. In the study overall: PBMCs, B-cell-depleted T cells, or T cells were the source of the cDNA or gDNA that made up the material.

Per the original methods: Amplified reference gene primers provided the basis for estimating nucleated cell counts. Sequenced by immunoSEQ multiplex PCR; TCRdb stores in-frame clones only, minus some. V and J calls and clone size are copied from that table; D and trimming were computed from the DNA. The repertoire holds about 70,000 clones, more than 75% seen once, with 9.5% to 15% in the top ten. Material for sequencing was peripheral blood. The TCR was taken from a human donor in a cohort sampled during active COVID-19. V and J are TRBV6-5 and TRBJ1-4, with D uncertain. CDR3 protein: CASKWLEKLFF. Here the CDR3 DNA reads TGTGCCAGCAAGTGGCTGGAAAAACTGTTTTTT.